This is a list of T cell receptor beta chains from one sample in a study of cytomegalovirus exposure and HLA in healthy donors. Only in-frame clones appear in the TCRdb table, and some are missing; sequencing was by immunoSEQ multiplex PCR. The table has fewer than 95,000 clones, 85% seen once. The sample consisted of PBMCs. These receptors were taken from a man in his forties or fifties in good health and CMV-seropositive. Both conserved end residues are part of each CDR3. D genes are given only for firm matches. The size field is filled for only some rows; it gives once, few, many or a size class.

j_call	v_call	clone_size	d_call	cdr3_aa	cdr3_nt
TRBJ2-1	TRBV5-1	once	TRBD2	CASHWTSGIAREQFF	TGCGCCAGCCACTGGACTAGCGGGATAGCAAGGGAGCAGTTCTTC
TRBJ1-2	TRBV7-9	-	-	CASTLDSFYGYTF	TGTGCCAGCACCCTCGACTCATTCTATGGCTACACCTTC
TRBJ2-1	TRBV5-1	-	TRBD1	CASSSRDRGDSEQFF	TGCGCCAGCAGCTCTCGGGACAGGGGAGACAGTGAGCAGTTCTTC
TRBJ1-2	TRBV18	-	-	CASSREAYGYTF	TGTGCCAGCTCACGGGAGGCATATGGCTACACCTTC
TRBJ2-3	TRBV10-3	-	TRBD2	CAIGTREADTQYF	TGTGCCATCGGGACTAGGGAGGCAGATACGCAGTATTTT
TRBJ2-7	TRBV19	-	TRBD2	CASSIEGGIPYEQYF	TGTGCCAGTAGTATAGAGGGAGGGATTCCCTACGAGCAGTACTTC
TRBJ2-3	TRBV7-9	-	TRBD2	CASSPRTSGNLDTQYF	TGTGCCAGCAGCCCACGGACTAGCGGTAACTTGGATACGCAGTATTTT
TRBJ2-3	TRBV13	once	-	CASSPESGDSTDTQYF	TGTGCCAGCAGCCCCGAATCCGGGGATAGCACAGATACGCAGTATTTT
TRBJ2-3	TRBV7-2	-	-	CASSLAAASPDTQYF	TGTGCCAGCAGCTTAGCCGCGGCGAGCCCAGATACGCAGTATTTT
TRBJ2-3	TRBV5-1	once	-	CASSLGQVPGTDTQYF	TGCGCCAGCAGCTTGGGGCAAGTCCCCGGGACAGATACGCAGTATTTT
TRBJ1-2	TRBV5-1	-	-	CASSLPDQGGYTF	TGCGCCAGCAGCTTGCCGGACCAGGGCGGCTACACCTTC
TRBJ2-1	TRBV30	-	TRBD1	CAHTGALYNEQFF	TGTGCCCATACAGGGGCCCTTTACAATGAGCAGTTCTTC
TRBJ2-7	TRBV27	-	-	CASSLDSYEQYF	TGTGCCAGCAGTCTCGACAGCTACGAGCAGTACTTC
TRBJ2-3	TRBV27	-	TRBD2	CGMLRGGLIDTQYF	TGTGGCATGCTACGGGGGGGGTTGATAGATACGCAGTATTTT
TRBJ2-1	TRBV5-4	-	-	CAGSGGGLNEQFF	TGTGCCGGGAGTGGGGGGGGCCTCAATGAGCAGTTCTTC
TRBJ2-7	TRBV5-4	-	-	CASSLQGSDEQYF	TGTGCCAGCAGCTTACAGGGATCCGACGAGCAGTACTTC
TRBJ2-7	TRBV5-1	few	TRBD1	CASRPTGGTHEQYF	TGCGCCAGCAGGCCGACAGGGGGCACCCACGAGCAGTACTTC
TRBJ2-5	TRBV19	-	TRBD2	CASSASGGGSSQYF	TGTGCCAGTAGTGCCAGTGGGGGGGGTTCTTCCCAGTACTTC
TRBJ2-2	TRBV6-5	-	TRBD1	CASSYSRTGGTGELFF	TGTGCCAGCAGTTACTCCCGGACAGGCGGCACCGGGGAGCTGTTTTTT
TRBJ2-5	TRBV2	-	-	CASSSSGGIETQYF	-
TRBJ2-7	TRBV5-4	-	TRBD2	CASSLGGGYEQYF	TGTGCCAGCAGCTTGGGGGGGGGCTACGAGCAGTACTTC
TRBJ2-7	TRBV6-5	-	-	CASSTYRVADEQYF	TGTGCCAGCAGTACTTACAGGGTTGCGGACGAGCAGTACTTC
TRBJ2-1	TRBV7-9	-	TRBD2	CASSLAGEGEQFF	TGTGCCAGCAGCTTAGCCGGGGAGGGTGAGCAGTTCTTC
TRBJ2-7	TRBV5-1	-	TRBD2	CASSLEWSSGKKYF	TGCGCCAGCAGCTTGGAGTGGTCTAGCGGGAAGAAGTACTTC
TRBJ1-2	TRBV19	few	TRBD1	CASSPGQGVGGYTF	TGTGCCAGTAGCCCGGGACAGGGGGTCGGTGGCTACACCTTC
TRBJ2-3	TRBV29-1	-	TRBD1	CSGSGTGTDTQYF	TGCAGCGGATCCGGGACAGGCACAGATACGCAGTATTTT
TRBJ2-6	TRBV18	-	-	CASSPQLSGANVLTF	TGTGCCAGCTCACCCCAACTCTCTGGGGCCAACGTCCTGACTTTC
TRBJ2-1	TRBV11-2	-	TRBD1	CASSLRQGLYNEQFF	TGTGCCAGCAGCCTACGACAGGGCTTGTACAATGAGCAGTTCTTC
TRBJ2-7	TRBV9	-	TRBD1	CASSERTGNYEQYF	TGTGCCAGCAGCGAGCGGACAGGGAACTACGAGCAGTACTTC
TRBJ1-3	TRBV23-1	-	-	CASSPRHNPHYSGNTIYF	TGCGCCAGCAGTCCCCGACACAATCCCCATTACTCTGGAAACACCATATATTTT
TRBJ1-4	TRBV18	-	-	CASSPDTATNEKLFF	TGTGCCAGCTCCCCAGACACCGCAACTAATGAAAAACTGTTTTTT
TRBJ2-1	TRBV2	-	TRBD2	CASLGLAGPTSGNEQFF	TGTGCCAGCCTGGGACTAGCGGGACCCACCAGTGGTAATGAGCAGTTCTTC
TRBJ2-5	TRBV2	-	-	CASSDLGILETQYF	TGTGCCAGCAGTGACCTGGGCATCCTGGAGACCCAGTACTTC
TRBJ2-2	TRBV2	-	-	CASSDFVRKPNTGELFF	TGTGCCAGCAGTGATTTTGTCAGGAAACCGAACACCGGGGAGCTGTTTTTT
TRBJ2-3	TRBV5-1	-	-	CASSLGYSGPADTQYF	TGCGCCAGCAGCTTGGGATACAGCGGTCCGGCAGATACGCAGTATTTT
TRBJ2-1	TRBV5-1	-	TRBD2	CASSLGGTSGSNEQFF	TGCGCCAGCAGCTTGGGCGGGACTAGCGGGAGCAATGAGCAGTTCTTC
TRBJ1-3	TRBV19	few	-	CASSVYLSSGNTIYF	TGTGCCAGTAGTGTGTACTTGAGCTCTGGAAACACCATATATTTT
TRBJ2-7	TRBV28	-	-	CASTATLGGEQYF	TGTGCCAGCACCGCGACATTGGGGGGCGAGCAGTACTTC
TRBJ1-2	TRBV5-1	few	-	CASSPTWGGGYTF	TGCGCCAGCAGCCCGACCTGGGGGGGCGGCTACACCTTC
TRBJ2-7	TRBV7-8	-	-	CASSRNPQHLPTYEQYF	TGTGCCAGCAGCAGAAACCCTCAACACCTGCCAACCTACGAGCAGTACTTC
TRBJ1-6	TRBV21-1	-	-	CASSKRDRENSPLHF	TGTGCCAGCAGCAAGCGGGACAGGGAGAATTCACCCCTCCACTTT
TRBJ2-2	TRBV7-9	once	TRBD2	CASSFHTLAGGQNTGELFF	TGTGCCAGCAGCTTCCACACTCTAGCGGGAGGACAGAACACCGGGGAGCTGTTTTTT
TRBJ2-7	TRBV29-1	-	TRBD1	CSVGTGASYEQYF	TGCAGCGTCGGGACAGGGGCCTCCTACGAGCAGTACTTC
TRBJ2-1	TRBV7-6	once	TRBD2	CASSLVSGRAHNEQFF	TGTGCCAGCAGCTTAGTAAGCGGGAGGGCCCACAATGAGCAGTTCTTC
TRBJ2-5	TRBV28	-	TRBD2	CASSLLAGGPKVGDQETQYF	TGTGCCAGCAGTTTACTAGCGGGAGGGCCGAAGGTTGGAGACCAAGAGACCCAGTACTTC
TRBJ2-2	TRBV7-3	-	-	CASSLGLRAGELFF	TGTGCCAGCAGCTTGGGGCTCAGGGCCGGGGAGCTGTTTTTT
TRBJ2-6	TRBV4-2	-	TRBD2	CASSPSGRAGANVLTF	TGTGCCAGCAGCCCTAGCGGGAGAGCTGGGGCCAACGTCCTGACTTTC
TRBJ2-1	TRBV5-1	once	-	CASSFPNVERQFF	TGCGCCAGCAGCTTCCCGAATGTTGAGAGGCAGTTCTTC
TRBJ2-2	TRBV5-1	-	-	CASSHSNTGELFF	TGCGCCAGCTCACATTCGAACACCGGGGAGCTGTTTTTT
TRBJ2-6	TRBV9	-	-	CASSVDSRETDRSGVNVLTF	TGTGCCAGCAGCGTAGATTCTCGGGAGACGGACCGCTCTGGGGTCAACGTCCTGACTTTC
TRBJ2-3	TRBV27	-	-	CASSLGQLGSRRDTQYF	TGTGCCAGCAGTTTGGGACAACTAGGAAGCCGTCGGGATACGCAGTATTTT
TRBJ1-1	TRBV18	-	-	CASSPGTMNTEAFF	TGTGCCAGCTCACCCGGGACAATGAACACTGAAGCTTTCTTT
TRBJ1-6	TRBV10-2	-	TRBD1	CASSGSWGAPGQGYNSPLHF	TGCGCCAGCAGTGGTTCTTGGGGGGCCCCGGGACAGGGCTATAATTCACCCCTCCACTTT
TRBJ2-1	TRBV19	-	TRBD2	CASSLSGSSYNEQFF	TGTGCCAGTAGTCTTAGCGGGAGCTCCTACAATGAGCAGTTCTTC
TRBJ2-7	TRBV9	-	TRBD2	CASSVSSGGFYEQYF	TGTGCCAGCAGCGTGTCTAGCGGGGGTTTCTACGAGCAGTACTTC